This T cell receptor (beta chain) was profiled in a study of control samples from healthy donors and cancer patients. The V and J ends lost 6 bases and 2 bases, in that order; junction bases with no gene match: 10. The CDR3 runs 15 residues. The germline V gene encodes CDR1 MGHRA and CDR2 YSYEKL. The data were produced by immunoSEQ multiplex PCR, yet TCRdb's version contains in-frame clones alone and is incomplete. The sample has over 150,000 clones, approximately 92% seen once. The TCR was taken from a man aged 25-45 years in good health. This chain links TRBV4-1 with TRBJ2-7, with TRBD2 identical over 7 bases. Sample: blood. CDR3 residues: CASRRAGESPYEQYF. The CDR3 DNA sequence: TGCGCCAGCAGAAGGGCGGGAGAGTCCCCCTACGAGCAGTACTTC.